This TCR beta chain emerged from a study of blood T cell repertoires in COVID-19. The wider study: Samples came from the United States, Italy and Spain, spanning acute and convalescent COVID-19. From T cells, B-cell-depleted T cells, or PBMCs came the material, which was cDNA or gDNA.

The table lists this clone with a count of one. Clones were read by immunoSEQ multiplex PCR, and TCRdb kept only the in-frame ones, dropping some. Found here are 310,000 or so clones, approximately 90% of them singletons; the top ten hold around 10%. The CDR3 length is 16 residues. Germline trimming cut 0 bases from V and 2 bases from J; bases unmatched to any gene: 3. Germline V gene lookup returns CDR1 KGHSH and CDR2 LQKENI. Patients in Seattle were enrolled during active infection, then followed longitudinally. The chain uses TRBV18 and TRBJ2-4; 8 bases match TRBD1. The specimen was peripheral blood. The clonotype originates from a man aged 25-45 years with COVID-19, enrolled during active disease. The CDR3 protein is CASSPPNRGTKNIQYF. The CDR3 DNA sequence: TGTGCCAGCTCACCACCGAACAGGGGGACCAAAAACATTCAGTACTTC.